Below are 26 T cell receptor beta chains sequenced from a single sample in a study of cytomegalovirus exposure and HLA in healthy donors. Researchers ran the PCR with 60 Vbeta and 13 Jbeta primers. TCRdb's copy holds only in-frame clones and misses some; the assay was immunoSEQ multiplex PCR. Among around 150,000 clones listed, about four fifths were seen once. Sample: PBMCs. The receptors originated from a man aged 50 to 59 in good health and CMV-seropositive.

The rearrangement uses TRBV20-1 and TRBJ1-2; no definite D call. The CDR3 is 11 residues long. V lost 3 bases, J lost 6 bases, and 8 bases lay in between. Per the germline V gene, CDR1 is DFQATT and CDR2 is SNEGSKA (reference sequence). The CDR3 spells CSARRQNGYTF. The CDR3 coding sequence is TGCAGTGCTAGGAGGCAGAATGGCTACACCTTC.

Remarks on this clone: The junction does not match germline at one end; this may be a read error. The chain has TRBV7-9 and TRBJ2-7, with 11 bases identical to TRBD2. There are 16 residues in the CDR3. Germline V gene data show CDR1 as SEHNR and CDR2 as FQNEAQ (reference sequence). CDR3 in DNA: TGTTCCAGCAGCCCAGGGACTAGCGGCAATCCCTACGAGCAGTACTTC. Amino acid sequence: CSSSPGTSGNPYEQYF.

V gene TRBV28 combines with J gene TRBJ2-3; 15 nucleotides match TRBD2. The trim removed 5 bases at V and 3 bases at J, leaving 3 bases unmatched. The CDR3 is made up of 16 amino acids. Germline assignment: CDR1 MDHEN and CDR2 SYDVKM. Here the CDR3 DNA reads TGTGCCAGCAGTCTCGGACTAGCGGGAGGGACAGATACGCAGTATTTT. Translating it yields CASSLGLAGGTDTQYF. Using reference TRBV28 and TRBJ2-3 for the parts outside the CDR3, the full variable domain is DVKVTQSSRYLVKRTGEKVFLECVQDMDHENMFWYRQDPGLGLRLIYFSYDVKMKEKGDIPEGYSVSREKKERFSLILESASTNQTSMYLCASSLGLAGGTDTQYFGPGTRLTVL.

The chain has TRBV29-1 and TRBJ2-5, with TRBD1 as a possible D gene (6 bases). Between the trimmed V and J ends, which lost 7 bases and 0 bases, there was a span of 12 bases. Germline V gives CDR1 SQVTM, CDR2 ANQGSEA. This CDR3 has 13 amino acids. The CDR3 protein is CSGRQDNQETQYF. The CDR3 region has the DNA TGCAGCGGTCGACAGGACAACCAAGAGACCCAGTACTTC.

V and J are TRBV2 and TRBJ2-7, with TRBD1 as a possible D gene (7 bases). The V gene's germline CDR1 is SNHLY and CDR2 FYNNEI. Trimming shortened V by 11 bases and J by 6 bases, and 26 bases separated the two germline ends. The CDR3 covers 15 residues. The CDR3 here is CARARFGRGDIEQYF. Here the CDR3 DNA reads TGTGCCCGAGCACGGTTTGGCAGGGGGGACATCGAGCAGTACTTC.

The chain recombines TRBV6-5 with TRBJ1-1; D gene ambiguous. V was trimmed by 5 bases and J by 1 base, leaving 8 bases between them. This CDR3 is 13 amino acids long. The V gene's germline CDR1 is MNHEY and CDR2 SVGAGI. The CDR3 spells CASSPGRNTEAFF. In DNA, the CDR3 is TGTGCCAGCAGTCCGGGGAGGAACACTGAAGCTTTCTTT.

In DNA, the CDR3 is TGTGCCAGCAGCGTTGGCCCCCAAGAGACCCAGTACTTC. It yields the protein CASSVGPQETQYF. The chain combines TRBV9 with TRBJ2-5; unclear D gene. Deletions cut 2 bases from V and 1 base from J, with 6 bases between. The CDR3 spans 13 residues. Germline assignment: CDR1 SGDLS and CDR2 YYNGEE.

The V gene is TRBV2, the J gene TRBJ1-4, with 8 bases identical to TRBD1. The CDR3 sequence is 13 residues long. Germline assignment: CDR1 SNHLY and CDR2 FYNNEI. V gave up 10 bases and J gave up 10 bases; unmatched junction bases: 11. The CDR3 DNA reads as TGTGCCACGGACAGGGCGGACGAATTAAAACTGTTTTTT. Translating gives CATDRADELKLFF.

V is TRBV5-6 and J is TRBJ2-7, with 11 bases matching TRBD1. The length of the CDR3 is 15 residues. Germline CDR1 and CDR2: SGHDT and YYEEEE. The junction had 7 bases not matched to a gene; V was cut back by 2 bases and J by 6 bases. CDR3 bases: TGTGCCAGCAGCTTCACCGGGACAGGGGGTCGCGAGCAGTACTTC. This gives the protein CASSFTGTGGREQYF.

V usage is TRBV30 and J usage is TRBJ2-1, with TRBD2 matching 10 bases. The V gene's germline CDR1 is GTSNPN and CDR2 SVGIG (reference sequence). CDR3 length: 18 residues. After removal of 4 bases from V and 2 bases from J, the junction contained 14 bases not matched to a gene. This CDR3 reads CAWTQAGGFGGAYNEQFF. CDR3 in DNA: TGTGCCTGGACCCAAGCGGGAGGGTTTGGGGGCGCCTACAATGAGCAGTTCTTC.

The genes are TRBV6-1 and TRBJ2-1; perhaps TRBD1 as D (6 bases). CDR3 size: 13 residues. Trimming pared 6 bases from V and 8 bases from J, leaving 14 bases between. Germline CDR1 reads MNHNS; CDR2 reads SASEGT. CDR3: CASRRSGAHEQFF. The CDR3 DNA follows: TGTGCCAGCAGGCGGTCAGGGGCCCATGAGCAGTTCTTC.

The V gene is TRBV27, the J gene TRBJ2-7, with D possibly matching TRBD1 (6 bases). The CDR3 is 13 amino acids. Looked up from germline, CDR1 is MNHEY and CDR2 is SMNVEV (reference sequence). V was shortened by 6 bases and J by 5 bases, with 14 bases between the two germline ends. The CDR3 DNA reads TGTGCCAGCAGCCCCTGGGGGCTGGACGAGCAGTACTTC. As protein: CASSPWGLDEQYF.

The rearrangement joins TRBV18 to TRBJ2-5; D remains ambiguous. The CDR3 is 14 amino acids. Germline loops: CDR1 KGHSH, CDR2 LQKENI. Trimming shortened V by 1 base and J by 0 bases, and 6 bases separated the two germline ends. CDR3 sequence reads: CASSPRDNQETQYF. For the CDR3, the DNA is TGTGCCAGCTCACCACGAGACAACCAAGAGACCCAGTACTTC.

This chain connects TRBV7-8 to TRBJ2-1; tentatively, D is TRBD2 (6 bases). V dropped 4 bases and J dropped 7 bases, with 20 bases sitting between them. The CDR3 totals 16 residues. Germline V gene data show CDR1 as SGHVS and CDR2 as FQNEAQ. In DNA form, the CDR3 reads TGTGCCAGCAGCTCGGTGCCAGCGGGTGGCGATAATGAGCAGTTCTTC. Amino acid sequence: CASSSVPAGGDNEQFF.

The chain couples TRBV2 to TRBJ2-3, with D possibly TRBD1 on 6 matching bases. Germline loops: CDR1 SNHLY, CDR2 FYNNEI. V was shortened by 6 bases and J by 2 bases, with 12 bases between the two germline ends. The CDR3 consists of 14 residues. The CDR3 DNA reads TGTGCCAGCAGAGCCCAGGGGAACACAGATACGCAGTATTTT. Translating gives CASRAQGNTDTQYF.

The chain is built from TRBV6-5 and TRBJ2-7; 8 bases align to TRBD1. Trimming took 4 bases from V and 1 from J; bases not matched to a gene: 6. CDR3 length equals 15 residues. From germline, CDR1 is MNHEY and CDR2 SVGAGI. This CDR3 reads CASSFRDRWSYEQYF. The CDR3, as DNA: TGTGCCAGCAGTTTCCGGGACAGGTGGTCCTACGAGCAGTACTTC.

This chain's CDR3 is CASGRRNTEAFF. CDR3 sequence (DNA): TGTGCCAGCGGGCGACGGAACACTGAAGCTTTCTTT. The chain joins TRBV11-2 to TRBJ1-1; D is unclear. The germline V gene has CDR1 SGHAT and CDR2 FQNNGV. CDR3 length equals 12 residues. The germline V and J ends were trimmed by 8 bases and 1 base, with 8 bases remaining between them.

The gene calls are TRBV25-1 and TRBJ2-2; TRBD1 matches at 8 bases. CDR1 and CDR2 (germline): MGHDK, SYGVNS. This CDR3 has 14 amino acids. J was trimmed by 5 bases and V by 4 bases; bases with no gene match: 3. CDR3 sequence (DNA): TGTGCCAGCAGTGCAGGGGGCGAGACCGGGGAGCTGTTTTTT. Its translation: CASSAGGETGELFF.

This chain uses TRBV18 with TRBJ2-1; perhaps TRBD2 as D (6 bases). The ends were cut back, 1 base at V and 5 bases at J, with 12 bases in the middle. The CDR3 extends over 15 amino acids. The germline V gene has CDR1 KGHSH and CDR2 LQKENI. The chain's CDR3 is CASSPRRVGDNEQFF. The CDR3 DNA reads TGTGCCAGCTCACCACGGAGGGTAGGCGACAATGAGCAGTTCTTC.

In this sample, this clone turned up a few times. The gene calls are TRBV11-2 and TRBJ1-6; D call uncertain. This CDR3 is 12 amino acids long. CDR1 and CDR2 from the germline V gene are SGHAT and FQNNGV. The ends were cut back, 6 bases at V and 11 bases at J, with 11 bases in the middle. CDR3 protein: CASRTLGAPLHF. The CDR3 nucleotides read TGTGCCAGCAGGACCCTCGGAGCACCCCTCCACTTT.

The chain links TRBV6-6 to TRBJ2-7; 7 positions agree with TRBD1. Trimming cost V 6 bases and J 6 bases; bases outside gene matches: 11. Per germline, CDR1 MNHNY and CDR2 SVGAGI (reference sequence). CDR3 length: 14 residues. The CDR3 DNA reads as TGTGCCAGCAGATCGAGGACAGGTATCTCCGAGCAGTACTTC. Its translation: CASRSRTGISEQYF.

This clone was seen only a few times. This chain uses TRBV11-1 with TRBJ1-4; D is perhaps TRBD1 (5 bases). There are 16 residues in the CDR3. Germline values: CDR1 SGHAT, CDR2 FQDESV (reference sequence). V gave up 5 bases and J gave up 8 bases, with 21 bases separating them. This CDR3 reads CASSTSTNRRGEKLFF. As DNA, the CDR3 is TGTGCCAGCAGCACCTCAACCAACCGACGGGGGGAAAAACTGTTTTTT.

This clone was seen only a few times. For the CDR3, the DNA is TGTGCCCAAAGGGGACAGGCCTACAATGAGCAGTTCTTC. The encoded protein is CAQRGQAYNEQFF. The chain recombines TRBV30 with TRBJ2-1; 8 nucleotides align to TRBD1. This CDR3 has 13 residues. Germline assignment: CDR1 GTSNPN and CDR2 SVGIG (reference sequence). Germline trimming cut 8 bases from V and 2 bases from J; bases unmatched to any gene: 5.

The CDR3 DNA follows: TGTGCCAGCAGTTTATCGGCGGGTCGGAATGAGCAGTTCTTC. Translated: CASSLSAGRNEQFF. The chain is built from TRBV28 and TRBJ2-1; perhaps TRBD2 as D (5 bases). Germline CDR1 is MDHEN and CDR2 is SYDVKM. V dropped 1 base and J dropped 7 bases, with 11 bases sitting between them. The CDR3 runs to 14 residues.

The chain couples TRBV6-5 to TRBJ1-2; TRBD1 matches at 7 bases. The J segment lost 4 bases and the V segment lost 4 bases, leaving 6 bases of the junction unmatched. This CDR3 has 14 amino acids. In germline, CDR1 is MNHEY, CDR2 SVGAGI. CDR3: CASSSRDSIYGYTF. DNA for the CDR3: TGTGCCAGCAGTTCCCGGGACAGCATCTATGGCTACACCTTC.

This chain joins TRBV11-2 and TRBJ2-3; 8 bases are a match to TRBD2. Losses at the gene ends were 5 bases for V and 0 bases for J; bases not matched to a gene: 10. The CDR3 extends over 17 amino acids. Per germline, CDR1 SGHAT and CDR2 FQNNGV. The CDR3 spells CASSPHPASGSTDTQYF. CDR3 bases: TGTGCCAGCAGCCCGCACCCGGCTAGCGGGAGCACAGATACGCAGTATTTT.